This passage covers 22 T cell receptor beta chains from one sample sequenced in a study of technical replicates of blood from a handful of donors. Clones were sequenced by immunoSEQ multiplex PCR, and TCRdb holds only the in-frame ones, with some missing. Among under 95,000 clones listed, around 96% were seen once. The sample consisted of T cells isolated from PBMCs. These receptors all stem from a human donor in good health.

This CDR3 reads CASSERNSNPYGYTF. CDR3 in DNA: TGCGCCAGCAGTGAAAGGAACAGCAATCCGTATGGCTACACCTTC. The V gene is TRBV10-1, the J gene TRBJ1-2; D is unresolved. The ends were cut back, 3 bases at V and 5 bases at J, with 16 bases in the middle. The CDR3 consists of 15 residues. Germline V lookup: CDR1 WNHNN, CDR2 SYGVQD (reference sequence).

The rearrangement links TRBV2 to TRBJ2-1; the match to TRBD2 covers 10 bases. CDR1 is SNHLY and CDR2 is FYNNEI in the germline V gene. The J segment lost 6 bases and the V segment lost 2 bases, leaving 4 bases of the junction unmatched. The CDR3 runs to 15 residues. CDR3 DNA sequence: TGTGCCAGCAGTGAATCGACTAGCGGGTCCAATGAGCAGTTCTTC. It codes for CASSESTSGSNEQFF.

The CDR3 bases are TGTGCCAGCAGTCAAGCTGATGAGCAGTTCTTC. This gives the protein CASSQADEQFF. This chain connects TRBV6-6 to TRBJ2-1, with D hard to call. This CDR3 has 11 amino acids. The V gene's germline CDR1 is MNHNY and CDR2 SVGAGI (reference sequence). The V gene lost 5 bases and the J gene lost 8 bases, with 7 bases spanning the gap.

The chain carries TRBV11-2 and TRBJ2-1; 8 bases agree with TRBD2. V lost 8 bases to trimming and J lost 2 bases; unmatched junction nucleotides: 14. Germline values: CDR1 SGHAT, CDR2 FQNNGV. The CDR3 consists of 17 residues. The CDR3 reads CASGMRAGARPYNEQFF. CDR3 DNA sequence: TGTGCCAGCGGGATGAGAGCGGGAGCCCGCCCCTACAATGAGCAGTTCTTC.

V usage is TRBV5-4 and J usage is TRBJ1-2; D remains unclear. This CDR3 region has 13 residues. Trimming took off 4 bases at V and 5 bases at J, with 12 bases between the two ends. CDR1 is SGHNT, CDR2 YYREEE, per germline (reference sequence). CDR3 sequence reads: CASSPGSSYGYTF. The CDR3 DNA reads as TGTGCCAGCAGCCCGGGGTCGAGTTATGGCTACACCTTC.

The chain links TRBV4-1 to TRBJ1-2; 9 nucleotides align to TRBD1. The ends lost 7 bases at V and 8 bases at J; junction bases unmatched: 11. Germline V gene data show CDR1 as MGHRA and CDR2 as YSYEKL. The CDR3 is 14 amino acids. The CDR3 nucleotides are TGCGCCAGCAAAGGACAGGGGAATATGAGGGGCTACACCTTC. Translated, it gives CASKGQGNMRGYTF.

The chain carries TRBV19 and TRBJ1-3; TRBD1 aligns across 7 bases. The length of the CDR3 is 15 residues. The junction had 3 bases not matched to a gene; V was cut back by 4 bases and J by 0 bases. The V gene's germline CDR1 is LNHDA and CDR2 SQIVND (reference sequence). The CDR3 region has the DNA TGTGCCAGTAGTACGAGACAGGGCTCTGGAAACACCATATATTTT. Amino acid sequence: CASSTRQGSGNTIYF.

The DNA for the CDR3 is TGTGCCAGTAGTAATAGCGGGTCTTACAATGAGCAGTTCTTC. Amino acids: CASSNSGSYNEQFF. The chain employs TRBV19 and TRBJ2-1; 7 nucleotides agree with TRBD2. The trim removed 4 bases at V and 4 bases at J, leaving 4 bases unmatched. Germline values: CDR1 LNHDA, CDR2 SQIVND (reference sequence). The CDR3 length is 14 residues.

J is TRBJ2-3 and V is TRBV5-4; a weak D match, TRBD1 (5 bases). The CDR3 has 14 residues. The germline gives CDR1 SGHNT, CDR2 YYREEE (reference sequence). The V gene lost 4 bases and the J gene lost 0 bases, with 9 bases spanning the gap. The CDR3 region is CASSTQGSTDTQYF. The CDR3 DNA reads as TGTGCCAGCAGCACGCAGGGAAGCACAGATACGCAGTATTTT.

The chain is built from TRBV5-5 and TRBJ1-5; D may be TRBD1 (6 bases). V lost 4 bases, J lost 5 bases, and 16 bases lay in between. Germline assignment: CDR1 SGHKS and CDR2 YYEKEE (reference sequence). The CDR3 is 15 amino acids. As DNA, the CDR3 is TGTGCCAGCAGCATAGGGCAGGGGCAAGATCAGCCCCAGCATTTT. Its protein is CASSIGQGQDQPQHF.

This chain uses TRBV10-3 with TRBJ1-6; 8 bases are a match to TRBD1. Germline CDR1 reads ENHRY; CDR2 reads SYGVKD. The CDR3 extends over 15 amino acids. The J segment lost 9 bases and the V segment lost 2 bases, leaving 6 bases of the junction unmatched. The CDR3 region is CAISETNRGGSPLHF. The CDR3 coding sequence is TGTGCCATCAGTGAGACCAACAGGGGGGGTTCACCCCTCCACTTT.

This chain connects TRBV7-9 to TRBJ2-2; TRBD2 might be the D (5 bases). The germline V and J ends were trimmed by 2 bases and 1 base, with 11 bases remaining between them. Germline CDR1 is SEHNR and CDR2 is FQNEAQ (reference sequence). The CDR3 spans 16 residues. In DNA form, the CDR3 reads TGTGCCAGCAGCTTAAAACAAGCGGAGAACACCGGGGAGCTGTTTTTT. Its translation: CASSLKQAENTGELFF.

This chain joins TRBV28 and TRBJ1-2; TRBD1 agrees at 12 bases. The germline V gene has CDR1 MDHEN and CDR2 SYDVKM. Trimming removed 5 bases from V and 4 bases from J; junction bases left unmatched: 8. The length of the CDR3 is 16 residues. The CDR3 DNA reads TGTGCCAGCAGTCTCCGGGACAGGGGGCCAAGCTATGGCTACACCTTC. Protein sequence: CASSLRDRGPSYGYTF.

The gene calls are TRBV29-1 and TRBJ1-2; D not certain. The CDR3 runs 15 residues. Trimming shortened V by 7 bases and J by 0 bases, and 18 bases separated the two germline ends. Germline V gene sequence: CDR1 SQVTM, CDR2 ANQGSEA. This CDR3 reads CSASVDGAPNYGYTF. CDR3 in DNA: TGCAGCGCCTCTGTTGATGGAGCTCCTAACTATGGCTACACCTTC.

The rearrangement joins TRBV5-4 to TRBJ2-7; 7 positions match TRBD1. V lost 0 bases and J lost 4; bases outside the gene matches: 4. The CDR3 spans 14 residues. Germline CDR1 is SGHNT and CDR2 is YYREEE (reference sequence). Here the CDR3 reads CASSLGGGRYEQYF. CDR3 coding DNA: TGTGCCAGCAGCTTGGGAGGGGGCAGGTACGAGCAGTACTTC.

This clone is a singleton in its sample. The gene calls are TRBV5-1 and TRBJ2-5, with 7 bases matching TRBD1. This CDR3 is 15 amino acids long. Germline V CDR1 and CDR2: SGHRS, YFSETQ. V was pared by 3 bases and J by 5 bases, with 10 bases of the junction left unmatched. CDR3 in DNA: TGCGCCAGCAGCTCCATGGGGACAGCCAAGGAGACCCAGTACTTC. It translates to CASSSMGTAKETQYF.

The gene calls are TRBV6-1 and TRBJ2-7, with TRBD2 matching 11 bases. The CDR3 runs 16 residues. The germline gives CDR1 MNHNS, CDR2 SASEGT. J was trimmed by 5 bases and V by 3 bases; bases with no gene match: 9. CDR3 in DNA: TGTGCCAGCAGTGACCTACTAGCGGGAGTTGCAGACGAGCAGTACTTC. Translation gives CASSDLLAGVADEQYF.

The gene calls are TRBV18 and TRBJ1-5; 7 bases map to TRBD1. V shed 6 bases, J shed 6 bases, and the junction held 14 bases outside the gene matches. The CDR3 is 16 amino acids. Germline V CDR1 and CDR2: KGHSH, LQKENI. In nucleotides, the CDR3 is TGTGCCAGCTCTCCCGGCAAAGGACAGGATCGTCAGCCCCAGCATTTT. It encodes CASSPGKGQDRQPQHF.

V gene TRBV5-6 combines with J gene TRBJ1-2, with 8 bases fitting TRBD1. Germline CDR1 SGHDT, CDR2 YYEEEE. This CDR3 spans 13 amino acids. Trimming took 4 bases from V and 8 from J; bases not matched to a gene: 7. The CDR3 sequence: CASSPNRGDGYTF. DNA for the CDR3: TGTGCCAGCAGCCCTAACAGGGGGGACGGCTACACCTTC.

The V and J genes are TRBV2 and TRBJ2-3; the match to TRBD1 covers 7 bases. V lost 1 base to trimming and J lost 3 bases; unmatched junction nucleotides: 1. The CDR3 spans 14 residues. Germline CDR1 SNHLY, CDR2 FYNNEI. The chain's CDR3 is CASSEDRGTDTQYF. Written as DNA, the CDR3 is TGTGCCAGCAGTGAAGACAGGGGAACAGATACGCAGTATTTT.

This clone was seen more than once but under ten times. This chain connects TRBV29-1 to TRBJ1-5; possibly TRBD1 for D (5 bases). V gave up 5 bases and J gave up 4 bases, with 12 bases separating them. This CDR3 region has 13 residues. Per the germline V gene, CDR1 is SQVTM and CDR2 is ANQGSEA. CDR3 loop: CSVQQDLNQPQHF. As DNA, the CDR3 is TGCAGCGTTCAACAGGACCTTAATCAGCCCCAGCATTTT.

The chain links TRBV5-1 to TRBJ2-7; TRBD1 is a possible D gene (5 bases). Germline lookup yields CDR1 SGHRS and CDR2 YFSETQ. The V end was cut by 7 bases, the J end by 3 bases, with 17 bases between. This CDR3 region has 14 residues. This CDR3 is CASAPIGHVYEQYF. The CDR3 DNA reads TGCGCCAGCGCCCCAATAGGACATGTCTACGAGCAGTACTTC.